Shown below are 19 T cell receptor beta chains from a single sample sequenced in a study of identical twins. TCRdb re-analysed the 5' RACE reads in MiXCR, keeping a single row per CDR3 protein. The sample lists hundreds of thousands of distinct CDR3 sequences; approximately 8.5% were seen once. This sample was also put to use in a study of yellow fever vaccine responses in identical twins.

The material sequenced was memory (CD45RO+) T cells sorted from blood. The source of these receptors is a woman aged 18-29 years in good health.

The chain joins TRBV5-4 to TRBJ1-1; TRBD1 might be the D (5 bases). With 4 bases removed from V and 0 bases from J, the gap between germline ends came to 13 bases. The CDR3 contains 15 residues. The V gene's germline CDR1 is SGHNT and CDR2 YYREEE (reference sequence). CDR3 DNA sequence: TGTGCCAGCAGCCGTAGACAGTACATGAACACTGAAGCTTTCTTT. This gives the protein CASSRRQYMNTEAFF.

This clonotype was observed at least ten times. V usage is TRBV12-3 or TRBV12-4 and J usage is TRBJ2-7; D might be TRBD1 (6 bases). Between the trimmed V and J ends, which lost 3 bases and 3 bases, there was a span of 15 bases. The CDR3 contains 15 residues. CDR3 nucleotide sequence: TGTGCCAGCAGTTTCTTCAGGGGTTCCCTCTACGAGCAGTACTTC. This sequence encodes CASSFFRGSLYEQYF.

This clonotype has only a few counts. The V call is TRBV2, the J call TRBJ1-1; D possibly corresponds to TRBD1 (5 bases). Germline CDR1 is SNHLY and CDR2 is FYNNEI. Trimming shortened V by 3 bases and J by 3 bases, and 17 bases separated the two germline ends. This CDR3 region has 16 residues. CDR3 amino acids: CASSDGPSVGDTEAFF. The CDR3 DNA sequence: TGTGCCAGCAGTGATGGGCCCTCCGTGGGGGACACTGAAGCTTTCTTT.

This clonotype was observed a few times. The CDR3 nucleotides read TGTGCCAGCAGCTTAGACGCCTGGCCTAGCGATGAGCAGTTCTTC. Translating gives CASSLDAWPSDEQFF. The chain links TRBV11-2 to TRBJ2-1, with D perhaps TRBD2 (6 bases). The V end lost 0 bases, the J end lost 8 bases, and 14 bases lay between the germline ends. This CDR3 region has 15 residues. Germline V gene data show CDR1 as SGHAT and CDR2 as FQNNGV.

This clonotype was seen many times. The chain has TRBV7-8 and TRBJ2-7; 7 bases are a match to TRBD2. The germline V gene has CDR1 SGHVS and CDR2 FQNEAQ. After removal of 1 base from V and 5 bases from J, the junction contained 17 bases not matched to a gene. The length of the CDR3 is 18 residues. CDR3 residues: CASSLVAGGGSGIDEQYF. In DNA form, the CDR3 reads TGTGCCAGCAGCTTAGTTGCCGGTGGGGGGAGCGGGATCGACGAGCAGTACTTC.

This clonotype was counted many times. This chain's CDR3 is CASSLGRQGGYGYTF. For the CDR3, the DNA is TGTGCCAGCAGTTTAGGGCGACAGGGCGGATATGGCTACACCTTC. The chain carries TRBV12-3 or TRBV12-4 and TRBJ1-2, with 7 bases aligning to TRBD1. The CDR3 is made up of 15 amino acids. Trimming at V came to 1 base and at J to 5 bases, leaving 7 bases not matched to a gene.

The rearrangement joins TRBV12-3 or TRBV12-4 to TRBJ2-7; 8 bases line up with TRBD2. The junction had 3 bases not matched to a gene; V was cut back by 2 bases and J by 3 bases. The CDR3 spans 14 residues. The CDR3 is CASSLRGTSYEQYF. CDR3 bases: TGTGCCAGCAGTTTACGCGGGACTAGCTACGAGCAGTACTTC.

This chain connects TRBV27 to TRBJ2-5, with D perhaps matching TRBD1 or TRBD2 (5 bases each). CDR3 length: 16 amino acids. Trimming cost V 6 bases and J 1 base, with 18 bases left between them. Looked up from germline, CDR1 is MNHEY and CDR2 is SMNVEV (reference sequence). The CDR3 region is CASRALGTFLQETQYF. The CDR3 DNA is TGTGCCAGCAGAGCCCTTGGGACCTTCCTCCAAGAGACCCAGTACTTC.

This clonotype was counted many times. The chain combines TRBV6-1 with TRBJ2-2, with TRBD1 identical over 9 bases. CDR1 is MNHNS and CDR2 is SASEGT in the germline V gene. After removal of 1 base from V and 5 bases from J, the junction contained 2 bases not matched to a gene. This CDR3 contains 15 residues. The CDR3 DNA reads TGTGCCAGCAGTGAAGGGACAGGGGATACCGGGGAGCTGTTTTTT. Protein sequence: CASSEGTGDTGELFF.

The table lists this clonotype with a few counts. Compared with germline, one end of the junction differs, possibly owing to a read error. V and J are TRBV6-1 and TRBJ2-1; 9 nucleotides agree with TRBD2. This CDR3 contains 13 residues. CDR1 and CDR2 from the germline V gene are MNHNS and SASEGT. The CDR3 DNA sequence: TGTGCCAGCAGTGAAGTGCTGGCGGGGGGGTCGGTCTTC. This sequence encodes CASSEVLAGGSVF.

Ten or more counts support this clonotype. The chain uses TRBV11-3 and TRBJ1-3, with TRBD1 matching over 7 bases. The germline V gene has CDR1 SGHNT and CDR2 YENEEA. This CDR3 is 18 amino acids long. The trim removed 5 bases at V and 0 bases at J, leaving 13 bases unmatched. The chain's CDR3 is CASSLQGQTKTSGNTIYF. DNA for the CDR3: TGTGCCAGCAGCCTCCAGGGACAGACTAAAACCTCTGGAAACACCATATATTTT.

This clonotype appeared a few times. This sequence joins TRBV28 and TRBJ2-1; 8 nucleotides line up with TRBD1. Trimming cost V 9 bases and J 1 base; bases outside gene matches: 2. The CDR3 is made up of 13 amino acids. CDR1 and CDR2 (germline): MDHEN, SYDVKM. CDR3 nucleotide sequence: TGTGCCAGTTGGACAGGGTCCTACAATGAGCAGTTCTTC. Protein sequence: CASWTGSYNEQFF.

This clonotype showed up just a few times. The chain links TRBV10-1 to TRBJ2-7; possibly TRBD1 for D (5 bases). The CDR3 is made up of 12 amino acids. Germline V gene lookup returns CDR1 WNHNN and CDR2 SYGVQD (reference sequence). V dropped 3 bases and J dropped 3 bases, with 6 bases sitting between them. CDR3 nucleotide sequence: TGCGCCAGCAGTGAAGGACACTACGAGCAGTACTTC. Translated, it gives CASSEGHYEQYF.

This clonotype showed up many times. In DNA, the CDR3 is TGTGCCAGCAGTAAGGACAGGGCAGTTGGTACGCAGTATTTT. Encoded protein: CASSKDRAVGTQYF. V is TRBV27 and J is TRBJ2-3; TRBD1 matches at 8 bases. J gave up 8 bases and V 5 bases, and 9 bases lay outside the gene matches. Germline CDR1 reads MNHEY; CDR2 reads SMNVEV (reference sequence). The CDR3 has 14 residues.

This clonotype appeared many times. The chain has TRBV5-1 and TRBJ2-7, with D unclear. The V end was cut by 0 bases, the J end by 4 bases, with 11 bases between. The CDR3 is made up of 14 amino acids. The V gene's germline CDR1 is SGHRS and CDR2 YFSETQ. The CDR3 protein is CASSLEAALYEQYF. CDR3 DNA sequence: TGCGCCAGCAGCTTGGAGGCTGCCTTATACGAGCAGTACTTC.

The chain carries TRBV5-1 and TRBJ1-1; 11 nucleotides line up with TRBD1. This CDR3 is 16 amino acids long. Trimming removed 4 bases from V and 0 bases from J; junction bases left unmatched: 5. Germline CDR1 SGHRS, CDR2 YFSETQ. The CDR3 DNA reads as TGCGCCAGCAGCCTAGGACAGGGGGCGATGAACACTGAAGCTTTCTTT. It encodes CASSLGQGAMNTEAFF.

This clonotype has a count of ten or more. The rearrangement uses TRBV28 and TRBJ2-7; 13 nucleotides line up with TRBD2. The length of the CDR3 is 21 residues. The V segment lost 5 bases and the J segment 3 bases; nucleotides outside the gene matches: 22. Germline values: CDR1 MDHEN, CDR2 SYDVKM. The CDR3 DNA reads as TGTGCCAGCAGTCCCCACTTACCGACTAGCGGGAGGCCCCAGAGTGTCTACGAGCAGTACTTC. Its protein product is CASSPHLPTSGRPQSVYEQYF.

V is TRBV7-9 and J is TRBJ2-5, with D perhaps being TRBD1 or TRBD2 (6 bases each). This CDR3 is built from 16 residues. V lost 0 bases to trimming and J lost 0 bases, with 11 bases between them. Germline CDR1 reads SEHNR; CDR2 reads FQNEAQ (reference sequence). The CDR3 is CASSLAVGGYQETQYF. The DNA of the CDR3 is TGTGCCAGCAGCTTAGCCGTAGGGGGGTACCAAGAGACCCAGTACTTC.

This clonotype was seen a handful of times. The V gene is TRBV11-2, the J gene TRBJ1-2; D remains ambiguous. Germline CDR1 is SGHAT and CDR2 is FQNNGV. Trimming took off 5 bases at V and 4 bases at J, with 17 bases between the two ends. The CDR3 has 15 residues. The CDR3, as DNA: TGTGCCAGCAGCCGCACATGGACCGACGTCTATGGCTACACCTTC. Translating gives CASSRTWTDVYGYTF.